This T cell receptor beta chain was observed in a study of fetal regulatory T cell absence and autoimmunity (dated by TCRdb to between 2016 and 2019). Some background on the complete study: Exocrine pancreas autoimmunity was seen in the IPEX patients without clinical diabetes.

Study-wide findings and limitations: Significant oligoclonal enrichment of the TCR compartment was observed in pancreas versus cord blood, with some top clones enriched more than 85-fold. TRB gene family usage was found to be broadly similar between cord blood and pancreas and to resemble published neonatal and adult repertoires. The oligoclonal enrichment was interpreted as supporting antigen-driven autoimmunity in the pancreas before birth in IPEX syndrome.

Genomic DNA, about 1.9-3.4 ug, was extracted from umbilical cord blood or frozen pancreas using the DNeasy Blood and Tissue Kit. Notes on this clone: Its specific antigen is unknown. No much larger clone is present one base from it, and per-base qualities are unavailable.

Amplification and barcoding of TCRbeta CDR3 regions were carried out by two-step multiplex PCR on the immunoSEQ human TCRbeta survey platform. Illumina instruments were used to sequence the libraries, and IgH from the same samples was sequenced in parallel. The paper's data handling went like this. To remove PCR and sequencing errors, raw reads were filtered against IMGT V, D, J definitions and grouped with a nearest-neighbor algorithm. A clone was defined by an identical nucleotide sequence, and differential abundance between tissues was tested with a Fisher exact test for each clone at a pFDR threshold of p<0.01. Clones with frequencies too low for statistical inference were excluded by a minimum inclusion filter of 10 in either sample. The immunoSEQ Analyzer was used for pairwise clonal comparisons, while IMGT tools were used to assess gene family usage. What TCRdb holds here is the immuneACCESS table cut down to in-frame rearrangements. Part of the clones is not present; checked against another copy, under half of the missing clones reflect an unresolved V gene, and the others are unexplained. The V and J calls and clone size were taken over from that table, and D and trimming were inferred from the DNA. The sample table holds about 43,000 clones, of which about 86% were seen once. The ten largest account for approximately 0.37% of the sample.

Based on the germline V gene, the CDR1 and CDR2 sequences are SNHLY and FYNNEI. Between the V and J ends, shortened by 6 bases and 1 base respectively, the junction contains 7 bases. From its cysteine to its phenylalanine, the CDR3 spans 12 amino acids. The CDR3 DNA has 36 bases and is translated from base 1. Sequenced sample: cord blood. The clonotype comes from a newborn boy with IPEX syndrome. The rearrangement joined TRBV2 to TRBJ2-7; the D segment cannot be called with confidence. This receptor carries the CDR3 CASRWLSYEQYF. The nucleotide sequence reads TGTGCCAGCAGATGGCTGTCCTACGAGCAGTACTTC.